What follows are 8 T cell receptor beta chains derived from one specimen sequenced in a study of T cells expressing NK-cell markers. TCRdb re-called the 5' RACE reads and catalogs CDR3 proteins one per entry, DNA excluded. The sample includes roughly 350,000 distinct CDR3 sequences. Sequencing was performed on blood T cells: a sorted CD56 or NKG2C T cell subset, CD4+ or CD8+ T cells, or bulk PBMC T cells (not recorded which). These receptors were collected from a man aged 18-75 years in good health.

V usage is TRBV11-2 and J usage is TRBJ1-1. Looked up from germline, CDR1 is SGHAT and CDR2 is FQNNGV. This CDR3 is 15 amino acids long. CDR3 residues: CASSLLEAVDTEAFF.

The rearrangement links TRBV5-1 to TRBJ2-5; TCRdb proposes TRBD1, but this gene call is untestable without DNA. The CDR3 spans 16 residues. CDR1 is SGHRS and CDR2 is YFSETQ in the germline V gene. CDR3 sequence: CASSLDRGVLQETQYF.

The genes are TRBV19 and TRBJ2-7; TCRdb reports TRBD1, a call that lacks DNA to check it against. Germline assignment: CDR1 LNHDA and CDR2 SQIVND (reference sequence). The CDR3 spans 15 residues. Here the CDR3 reads CASSPGPARGYEQYF.

V usage is TRBV7-9 and J usage is TRBJ2-1; the TCRdb D gene call, TRBD1, has no DNA to confirm it. The V gene's germline CDR1 is SEHNR and CDR2 FQNEAQ (reference sequence). The CDR3 extends over 15 amino acids. CDR3 in amino acids: CASSAPGAIYNEQFF. Looking up the rest from reference TRBV7-9 and TRBJ2-1 gives the full variable domain: DTGVSQNPRHKITKRGQNVTFRCDPISEHNRLYWYRQTLGQGPEFLTYFQNEAQLEKSRLLSDRFSAERPKGSFSTLEIQRTEQGDSAMYLCASSAPGAIYNEQFFGPGTRLTVL.

The rearrangement joins TRBV7-9 to TRBJ1-4; TCRdb reports TRBD1, a call that lacks DNA to check it against. Germline lookup yields CDR1 SEHNR and CDR2 FQNEAQ (reference sequence). The CDR3 contains 16 residues. CDR3 sequence reads: CASSFSGTGNNEKLFF.

This sequence joins TRBV29-1 and TRBJ1-4; there is no DNA to check the TCRdb D call of TRBD1. This CDR3 has 13 amino acids. Germline CDR1 is SQVTM and CDR2 is ANQGSEA. This CDR3 is CSVQTGGSEKLFF.

The chain employs TRBV6-1 and TRBJ1-4; TCRdb's D call, TRBD1, is unchecked because there is no DNA. CDR3 length equals 16 residues. Germline V lookup: CDR1 MNHNS, CDR2 SASEGT. The CDR3 loop is CASSEYADSPNEKLFF.

The rearrangement joins TRBV6-1 to TRBJ2-3; TCRdb names TRBD1, which stays unverified in the absence of DNA. The CDR3 sequence is 14 residues long. CDR1 is MNHNS, CDR2 SASEGT, per germline. The CDR3 protein is CASSPSHRADTQYF.